The T cell receptor beta chain described here comes from a study of identical twins. The germline CDR1 and CDR2 sequences are SGHRS and YFSETQ. The CDR3 loop spans 16 amino acids. Unmatched junction bases numbered 3, after V lost 4 bases and J lost 0 bases. TCRdb redid the calling of the 5' RACE reads with MiXCR, one entry per CDR3 protein. In the table there are about 200,000 distinct CDR3 sequences, about 10% of which are singletons. This TCR was recovered from a man over 45 in good health. The chain joins TRBV5-1 to TRBJ2-2; TRBD2 matches at 10 bases. Sequenced sample: memory T cells sorted from blood. CDR3 sequence: CASSQLAGTNTGELFF. CDR3 sequence (DNA): TGCGCCAGCAGCCAACTAGCGGGGACGAACACCGGGGAGCTGTTTTTT. Full variable domain (rest looked up from reference TRBV5-1 and TRBJ2-2): KAGVTQTPRYLIKTRGQQVTLSCSPISGHRSVSWYQQTPGQGLQFLFEYFSETQRNKGNFPGRFSGRQFSNSRSEMNVSTLELGDSALYLCASSQLAGTNTGELFFGEGSRLTVL.